Presented here are 9 T cell receptor beta chains from one specimen sequenced in a study of blood T cell repertoires in COVID-19. Here immunoSEQ multiplex PCR was the method, and the copy in TCRdb shows in-frame clones only, minus some. Of just over 250,000 clones listed, about 88% are singletons. Sequencing was performed on peripheral blood. These receptors all stem from a man aged 55 to 69 who had recovered from COVID-19.

A note on this clone: Additional DNA sequences in this sample encode the identical CDR3. The chain uses TRBV4-1 and TRBJ1-3; the match to TRBD1 covers 8 bases. Germline V gives CDR1 MGHRA, CDR2 YSYEKL. The V segment lost 3 bases and the J segment 0 bases; nucleotides outside the gene matches: 10. There are 18 residues in the CDR3. The CDR3 region has the DNA TGCGCCAGCAGCCAGGGGACAGGCCAAACCGGCTCTGGAAACACCATATATTTT. It encodes CASSQGTGQTGSGNTIYF.

The V gene is TRBV4-2, the J gene TRBJ2-3; TRBD1 matches 9 bases. Germline V gene data show CDR1 as LGHNA and CDR2 as YNFKEQ. V lost 4 bases to trimming and J lost 6 bases; unmatched junction nucleotides: 5. The CDR3 extends over 14 amino acids. CDR3 nucleotides: TGTGCCAGCAGCCCCGGACAGGGGAGGGATACGCAGTATTTT. This gives the protein CASSPGQGRDTQYF.

The CDR3 region is CASSQDRQGLRSDTQYF. CDR3 in DNA: TGTGCCAGCAGCCAAGATCGGCAGGGGCTACGGAGCGATACGCAGTATTTT. The rearrangement joins TRBV14 to TRBJ2-3; possibly TRBD1 for D (6 bases). Germline assignment: CDR1 SGHDN and CDR2 FVKESK. The V end lost 0 bases, the J end lost 6 bases, and 19 bases lay between the germline ends. The CDR3 runs to 17 residues. Full variable domain (outside the CDR3, taken from reference TRBV14 and TRBJ2-3): EAGVTQFPSHSVIEKGQTVTLRCDPISGHDNLYWYRRVMGKEIKFLLHFVKESKQDESGMPNNRFLAERTGGTYSTLKVQPAELEDSGVYFCASSQDRQGLRSDTQYFGPGTRLTVL.

This clone appeared a few times. This chain links TRBV9 with TRBJ1-4; TRBD1 agrees at 9 bases. J was trimmed by 3 bases and V by 4 bases; bases with no gene match: 1. CDR1 SGDLS and CDR2 YYNGEE come from the germline V gene. The CDR3 consists of 14 residues. The CDR3 coding sequence is TGTGCCAGCAGCCGACAGGGGGCTAATGAAAAACTGTTTTTT. Translated, it gives CASSRQGANEKLFF.

J is TRBJ1-1 and V is TRBV6-4; 10 bases are shared with TRBD1. The CDR3 is made up of 15 amino acids. Germline V gene data show CDR1 as MRHNA and CDR2 as SNTAGT. Losses at the gene ends were 3 bases for V and 5 bases for J; bases not matched to a gene: 6. The CDR3 sequence is CASSERQGARTEAFF. CDR3 bases: TGTGCCAGCAGTGAGAGACAGGGGGCTAGGACTGAAGCTTTCTTT.

The V gene is TRBV19, the J gene TRBJ1-5; D is perhaps TRBD1 (5 bases). This CDR3 has 20 amino acids. Germline V gives CDR1 LNHDA, CDR2 SQIVND (reference sequence). V dropped 6 bases and J dropped 0 bases, with 27 bases sitting between them. The CDR3 sequence is CASRSTRPGGGIFSNQPQHF. The CDR3 DNA is TGTGCCAGTAGATCAACTCGACCGGGGGGAGGCATATTTAGCAATCAGCCCCAGCATTTT.

The chain employs TRBV5-6 and TRBJ1-2; D unclear. Trimming took 3 bases from V and 4 from J, leaving 4 bases between them. Germline values: CDR1 SGHDT, CDR2 YYEEEE. This CDR3 region has 11 residues. The CDR3 coding sequence is TGTGCCAGCAGCTCCTCCTATGGCTACACCTTC. This encodes CASSSSYGYTF.

V usage is TRBV5-1 and J usage is TRBJ2-1; TRBD1 matches 9 bases. V was clipped by 4 bases and J by 7 bases; unmatched bases: 9. CDR1 is SGHRS and CDR2 is YFSETQ in the germline V gene. This CDR3 spans 15 amino acids. The CDR3 DNA follows: TGCGCCAGCAGCCCCCCGGGACAGGGTTTAAATGAGCAGTTCTTC. Translation gives CASSPPGQGLNEQFF.

In nucleotides, the CDR3 is TGCGCCAGCAGCTCCCAGGGGGATGGCAATTCACCCCTCCACTTT. The encoded protein is CASSSQGDGNSPLHF. The chain uses TRBV4-1 and TRBJ1-6; 7 bases map to TRBD1. The length of the CDR3 is 15 residues. Per the germline V gene, CDR1 is MGHRA and CDR2 is YSYEKL. V was pared by 5 bases and J by 7 bases, with 8 bases of the junction left unmatched.